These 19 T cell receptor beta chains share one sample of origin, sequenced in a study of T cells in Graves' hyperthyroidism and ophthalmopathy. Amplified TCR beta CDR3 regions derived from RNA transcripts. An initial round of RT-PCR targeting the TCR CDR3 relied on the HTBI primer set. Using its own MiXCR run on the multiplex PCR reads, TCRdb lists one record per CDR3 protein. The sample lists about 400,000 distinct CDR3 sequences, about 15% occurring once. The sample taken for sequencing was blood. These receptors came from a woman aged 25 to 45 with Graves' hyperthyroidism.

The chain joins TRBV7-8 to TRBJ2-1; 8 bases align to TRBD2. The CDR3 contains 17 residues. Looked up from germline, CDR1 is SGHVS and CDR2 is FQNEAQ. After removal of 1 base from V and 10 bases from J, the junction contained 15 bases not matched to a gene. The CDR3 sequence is CASSLDDLAGGQGEQFF. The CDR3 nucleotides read TGTGCCAGCAGCTTAGACGATCTAGCGGGCGGACAAGGGGAGCAGTTCTTC.

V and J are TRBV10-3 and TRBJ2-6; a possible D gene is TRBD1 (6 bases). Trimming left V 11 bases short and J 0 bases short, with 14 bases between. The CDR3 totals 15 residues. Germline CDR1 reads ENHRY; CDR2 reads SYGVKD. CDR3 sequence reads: CALRDTSSGANVLTF. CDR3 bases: TGTGCCCTCCGGGACACCAGCTCTGGGGCCAACGTCCTGACTTTC.

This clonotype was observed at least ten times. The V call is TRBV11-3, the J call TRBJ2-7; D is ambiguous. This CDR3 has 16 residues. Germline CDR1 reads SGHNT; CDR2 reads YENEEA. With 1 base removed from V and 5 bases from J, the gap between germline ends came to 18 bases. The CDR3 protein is CASSLGSNPIDNEQYF. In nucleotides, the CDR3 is TGTGCCAGCAGCTTAGGCTCGAACCCGATTGATAACGAGCAGTACTTC. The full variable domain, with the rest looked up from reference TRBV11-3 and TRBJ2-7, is EAGVVQSPRYKIIEKKQPVAFWCNPISGHNTLYWYLQNLGQGPELLIRYENEEAVDDSQLPKDRFSAERLKGVDSTLKIQPAELGDSAVYLCASSLGSNPIDNEQYFGPGTRLTVT.

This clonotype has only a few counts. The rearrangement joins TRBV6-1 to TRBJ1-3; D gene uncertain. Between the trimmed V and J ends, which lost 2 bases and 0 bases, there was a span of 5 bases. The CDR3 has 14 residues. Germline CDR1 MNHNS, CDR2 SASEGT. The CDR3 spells CASSEPFSGNTIYF. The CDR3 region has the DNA TGTGCCAGCAGTGAACCCTTCTCTGGAAACACCATATATTTT.

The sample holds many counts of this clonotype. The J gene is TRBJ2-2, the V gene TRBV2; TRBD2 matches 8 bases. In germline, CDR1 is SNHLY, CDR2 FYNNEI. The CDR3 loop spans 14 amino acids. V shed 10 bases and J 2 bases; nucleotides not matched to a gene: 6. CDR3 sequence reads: CAKQRESNTGELFF. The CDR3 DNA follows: TGTGCCAAGCAGCGGGAGTCAAACACCGGGGAGCTGTTTTTT.

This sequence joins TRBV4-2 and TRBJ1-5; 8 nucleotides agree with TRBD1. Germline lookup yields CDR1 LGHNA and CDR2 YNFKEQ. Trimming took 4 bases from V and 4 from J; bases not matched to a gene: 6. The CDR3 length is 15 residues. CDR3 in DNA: TGTGCCAGCAGCCCCAGGGGGCAAGGTAATCAGCCCCAGCATTTT. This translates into CASSPRGQGNQPQHF.

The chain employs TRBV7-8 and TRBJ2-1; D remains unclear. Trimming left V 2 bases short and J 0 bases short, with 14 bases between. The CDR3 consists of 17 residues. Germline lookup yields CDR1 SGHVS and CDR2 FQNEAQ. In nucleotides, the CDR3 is TGTGCCAGCAGCTTAAGAACTAAAACTTACTCCTACAATGAGCAGTTCTTC. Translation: CASSLRTKTYSYNEQFF.

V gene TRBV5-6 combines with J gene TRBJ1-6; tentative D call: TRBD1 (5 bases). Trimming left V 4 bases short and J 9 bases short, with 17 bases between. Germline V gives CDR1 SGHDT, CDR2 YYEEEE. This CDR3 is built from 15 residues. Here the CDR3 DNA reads TGTGCCAGCAGCCCGGACCCGGCCGGGGGTTCACCCCTCCACTTT. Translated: CASSPDPAGGSPLHF. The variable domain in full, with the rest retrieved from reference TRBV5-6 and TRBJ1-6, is DAGVTQSPTHLIKTRGQQVTLRCSPKSGHDTVSWYQQALGQGPQFIFQYYEEEERQRGNFPDRFSGHQFPNYSSELNVNALLLGDSALYLCASSPDPAGGSPLHFGNGTRLTVT.

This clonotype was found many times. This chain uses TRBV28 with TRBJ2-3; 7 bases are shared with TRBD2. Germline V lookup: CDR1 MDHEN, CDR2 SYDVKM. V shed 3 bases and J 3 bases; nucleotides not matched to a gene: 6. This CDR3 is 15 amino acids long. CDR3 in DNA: TGTGCCAGCAGTTTTATAGCGGGCCTTACAGATACGCAGTATTTT. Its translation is CASSFIAGLTDTQYF.

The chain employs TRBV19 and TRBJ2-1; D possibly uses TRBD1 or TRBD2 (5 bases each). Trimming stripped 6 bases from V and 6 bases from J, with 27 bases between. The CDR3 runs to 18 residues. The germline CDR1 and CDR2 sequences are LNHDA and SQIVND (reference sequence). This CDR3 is CASSPGTQDVKKINEQFF. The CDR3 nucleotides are TGTGCCAGTAGCCCCGGGACCCAGGATGTAAAGAAGATCAATGAGCAGTTCTTC.

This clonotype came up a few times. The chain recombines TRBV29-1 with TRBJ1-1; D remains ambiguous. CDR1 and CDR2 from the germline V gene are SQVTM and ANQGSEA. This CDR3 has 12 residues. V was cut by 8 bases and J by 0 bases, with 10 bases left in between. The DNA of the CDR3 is TGCAGCATTCAGGCCTTGAACACTGAAGCTTTCTTT. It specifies CSIQALNTEAFF.

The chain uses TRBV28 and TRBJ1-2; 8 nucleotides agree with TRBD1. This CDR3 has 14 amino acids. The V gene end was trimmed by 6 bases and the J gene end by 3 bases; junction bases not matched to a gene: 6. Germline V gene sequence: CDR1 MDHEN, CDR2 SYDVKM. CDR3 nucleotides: TGTGCCAGCAGACTGCAGGGGGCTCACTATGGCTACACCTTC. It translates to CASRLQGAHYGYTF.

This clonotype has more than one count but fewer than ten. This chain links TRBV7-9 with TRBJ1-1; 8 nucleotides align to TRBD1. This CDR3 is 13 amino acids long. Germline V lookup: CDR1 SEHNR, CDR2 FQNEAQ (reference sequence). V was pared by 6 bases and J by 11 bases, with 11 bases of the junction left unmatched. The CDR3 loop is CASRTTRGLRAFF. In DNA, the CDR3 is TGTGCCAGCAGGACGACCAGGGGGCTGCGGGCTTTCTTT.

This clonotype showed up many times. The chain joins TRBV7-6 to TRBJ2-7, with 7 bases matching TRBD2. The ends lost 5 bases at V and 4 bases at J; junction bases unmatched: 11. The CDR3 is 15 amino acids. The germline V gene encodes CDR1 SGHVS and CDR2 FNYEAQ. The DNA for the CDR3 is TGTGCCAGCAGCCCGGCTAGCGGAGACTCATACGAGCAGTACTTC. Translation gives CASSPASGDSYEQYF.

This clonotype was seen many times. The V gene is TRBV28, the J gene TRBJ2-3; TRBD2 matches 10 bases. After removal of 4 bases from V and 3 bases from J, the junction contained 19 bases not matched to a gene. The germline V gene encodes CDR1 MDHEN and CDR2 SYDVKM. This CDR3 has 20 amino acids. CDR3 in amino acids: CASSSFKRASGRGGTDTQYF. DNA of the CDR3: TGTGCCAGCAGTTCCTTTAAACGGGCTAGCGGGAGAGGGGGGACAGATACGCAGTATTTT.

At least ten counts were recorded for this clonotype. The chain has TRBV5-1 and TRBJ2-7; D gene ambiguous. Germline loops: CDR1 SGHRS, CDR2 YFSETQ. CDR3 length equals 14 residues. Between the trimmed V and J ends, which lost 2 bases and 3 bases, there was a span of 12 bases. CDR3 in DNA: TGCGCCAGCAGCTTTTCCCCCGATGGCTACGAGCAGTACTTC. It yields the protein CASSFSPDGYEQYF.

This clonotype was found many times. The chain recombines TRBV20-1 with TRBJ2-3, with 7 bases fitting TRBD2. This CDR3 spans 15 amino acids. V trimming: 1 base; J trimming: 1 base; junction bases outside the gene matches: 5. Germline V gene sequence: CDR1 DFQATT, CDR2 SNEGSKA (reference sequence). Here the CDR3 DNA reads TGCAGTGCTAGAGCGGCGGCGGGAGGCACAGATACGCAGTATTTT. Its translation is CSARAAAGGTDTQYF.

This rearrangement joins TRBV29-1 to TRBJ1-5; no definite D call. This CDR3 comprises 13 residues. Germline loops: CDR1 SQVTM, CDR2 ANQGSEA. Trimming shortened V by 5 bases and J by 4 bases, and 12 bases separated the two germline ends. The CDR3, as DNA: TGCAGCGTTAGAGCGTCGGCGAATCAGCCCCAGCATTTT. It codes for CSVRASANQPQHF.

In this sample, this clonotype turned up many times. The CDR3: CASSTPGQTVEQYF. The DNA of the CDR3 is TGTGCCAGCAGCACCCCGGGACAGACAGTCGAGCAGTACTTC. J is TRBJ2-7 and V is TRBV7-9, with 7 positions matching TRBD1. Germline trimming cut 5 bases from V and 6 bases from J; bases unmatched to any gene: 10. The CDR3 covers 14 residues. CDR1 and CDR2 (germline): SEHNR, FQNEAQ (reference sequence).